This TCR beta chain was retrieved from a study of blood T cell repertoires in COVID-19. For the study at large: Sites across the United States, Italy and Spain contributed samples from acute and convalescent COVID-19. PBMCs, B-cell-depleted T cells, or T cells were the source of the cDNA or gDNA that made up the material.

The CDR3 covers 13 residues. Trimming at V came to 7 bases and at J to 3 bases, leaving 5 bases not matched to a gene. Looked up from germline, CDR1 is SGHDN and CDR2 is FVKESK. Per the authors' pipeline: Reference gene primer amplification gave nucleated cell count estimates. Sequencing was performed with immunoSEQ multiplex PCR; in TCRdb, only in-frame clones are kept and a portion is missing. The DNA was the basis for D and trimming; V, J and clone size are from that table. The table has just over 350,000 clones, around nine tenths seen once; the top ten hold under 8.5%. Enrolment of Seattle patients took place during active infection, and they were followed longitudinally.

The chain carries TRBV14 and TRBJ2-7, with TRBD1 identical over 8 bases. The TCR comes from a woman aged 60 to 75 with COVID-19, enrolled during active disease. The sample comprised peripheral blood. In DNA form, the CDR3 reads TGTGCCAGCACGGACAGGGATAACTACGAGCAGTACTTC. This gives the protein CASTDRDNYEQYF.